Below, 15 T cell receptor beta chains from the same sample are listed, as sequenced in a study of neurological immune-mediated disorders. TCRdb analysed the 5' RACE reads with MiXCR anew, one entry per CDR3 protein. The data contain over 45,000 distinct CDR3 sequences, more than 20% of them seen just once; the ten biggest clones take up more than 20%. Sequencing used PBMCs. The origin of the receptors is a woman between 70 and 85 years old in good health.

This clonotype was seen repeatedly, ten times or more. At one boundary the junction diverges from the germline segment, which might be a read error. J is TRBJ1-2 and V is TRBV7-2; unclear D gene. Germline V gives CDR1 SGHTA, CDR2 FQGNSA. This CDR3 region has 12 residues. CDR3 amino acids: CASSHNNYVYTF. DNA of the CDR3: TGTGCCAGCAGCCATAATAACTATGTCTACACCTTC.

Ten or more counts support this clonotype. The chain links TRBV7-9 to TRBJ2-3; no clear D. Germline V gene lookup returns CDR1 SEHNR and CDR2 FQNEAQ (reference sequence). The V end lost 1 base, the J end lost 8 bases, and 7 bases lay between the germline ends. The length of the CDR3 is 12 residues. CDR3 sequence: CASSLEVRTQYF. CDR3 in DNA: TGTGCCAGCAGCTTAGAGGTTCGTACGCAGTATTTT. The whole variable domain, remainder taken from reference TRBV7-9 and TRBJ2-3, is DTGVSQNPRHKITKRGQNVTFRCDPISEHNRLYWYRQTLGQGPEFLTYFQNEAQLEKSRLLSDRFSAERPKGSFSTLEIQRTEQGDSAMYLCASSLEVRTQYFGPGTRLTVL.

This clonotype has just a few counts. The rearrangement links TRBV12-3 or TRBV12-4 to TRBJ1-1, with 7 bases matching TRBD1. This CDR3 region has 13 residues. After removal of 8 bases from V and 8 bases from J, the junction contained 11 bases not matched to a gene. The CDR3 DNA is TGTGCCAGCCACGAACAGGGGTCTAAGGAAGCTTTCTTT. Translated: CASHEQGSKEAFF.

This rearrangement joins TRBV18 to TRBJ1-6; D uncertain. This CDR3 has 15 residues. Germline V CDR1 and CDR2: KGHSH, LQKENI. With 2 bases removed from V and 5 bases from J, the gap between germline ends came to 10 bases. CDR3 in amino acids: CASSPETTDNSPLHF. In DNA, the CDR3 is TGTGCCAGCTCACCAGAGACAACCGATAATTCACCCCTCCACTTT.

This clonotype has ten or more counts. The V call is TRBV9, the J call TRBJ2-6, with no clear D. With 0 bases removed from V and 0 bases from J, the gap between germline ends came to 4 bases. Germline V gene lookup returns CDR1 SGDLS and CDR2 YYNGEE. This CDR3 spans 15 amino acids. CDR3 residues: CASSVGSSGANVLTF. As DNA, the CDR3 is TGTGCCAGCAGCGTAGGCAGCTCTGGGGCCAACGTCCTGACTTTC.

This clonotype has just a few counts. This chain joins TRBV20-1 and TRBJ2-3, with D unclear. CDR1 is DFQATT, CDR2 SNEGSKA, per germline (reference sequence). V was trimmed by 2 bases and J by 0 bases, leaving 6 bases between them. The length of the CDR3 is 13 residues. The CDR3 DNA follows: TGCAGTGCTAGATTGGCTAGCACAGATACGCAGTATTTT. It specifies CSARLASTDTQYF.

The J gene is TRBJ2-3, the V gene TRBV20-1; 7 bases map to TRBD2. CDR3 length equals 12 residues. V lost 5 bases, J lost 5 bases, and 4 bases stayed unmatched. Germline-derived CDR1 and CDR2 are DFQATT and SNEGSKA (reference sequence). CDR3 bases: TGCAGTGCTGAGCGGGGCATAGATACGCAGTATTTT. This codes for CSAERGIDTQYF.

This clonotype was seen ten or more times. This chain connects TRBV14 to TRBJ2-1; 11 bases are a match to TRBD1. CDR1 is SGHDN and CDR2 is FVKESK in the germline V gene. V gave up 4 bases and J gave up 3 bases; unmatched junction bases: 5. CDR3 length: 16 amino acids. CDR3 sequence (DNA): TGTGCCAGCAGCCCACCCGGGACAGGGGGCTACAATGAGCAGTTCTTC. Translated: CASSPPGTGGYNEQFF. Variable domain in full (rest from reference TRBV14 and TRBJ2-1): EAGVTQFPSHSVIEKGQTVTLRCDPISGHDNLYWYRRVMGKEIKFLLHFVKESKQDESGMPNNRFLAERTGGTYSTLKVQPAELEDSGVYFCASSPPGTGGYNEQFFGPGTRLTVL.

This sequence joins TRBV28 and TRBJ1-6; D is possibly TRBD1 (5 bases). Per the germline V gene, CDR1 is MDHEN and CDR2 is SYDVKM. The CDR3 has 14 amino acids. The V and J ends lost 7 bases and 8 bases respectively, with 15 bases between them. CDR3 amino acids: CASTRDPRDSPLHF. The CDR3, as DNA: TGTGCCAGCACTCGGGATCCCAGGGATTCACCCCTCCACTTT.

This clonotype was found many times. The chain joins TRBV3-1 to TRBJ1-5; D is undetermined. Per germline, CDR1 LGHDT and CDR2 YNNKEL (reference sequence). There are 12 residues in the CDR3. V gave up 1 base and J gave up 11 bases, with 9 bases separating them. This CDR3 is CASSQGVGTQHF. The DNA for the CDR3 is TGTGCCAGCAGCCAAGGGGTAGGGACCCAGCATTTT.

CDR3 protein: CASTLGGASTDTQYF. The DNA of the CDR3 is TGTGCCAGCACTCTAGGCGGGGCGAGCACAGATACGCAGTATTTT. The chain has TRBV9 and TRBJ2-3; weak D call: TRBD2 (6 bases). Germline CDR1 and CDR2: SGDLS and YYNGEE. V was trimmed by 6 bases and J by 0 bases, leaving 14 bases between them. The CDR3 sequence is 15 residues long.

Only a few counts were recorded for this clonotype. V usage is TRBV5-6 and J usage is TRBJ1-4; possible D gene TRBD1, 6 bases. There are 15 residues in the CDR3. From germline, CDR1 is SGHDT and CDR2 YYEEEE. Trimming removed 6 bases at V and 5 bases at J, with 17 bases between. The DNA for the CDR3 is TGTGCCAGCACCGAAACAGGGCGGGAAAATGAAAAACTGTTTTTT. This translates into CASTETGRENEKLFF.

This clonotype came up many times. The chain uses TRBV3-1 and TRBJ1-2; D gene uncertain. Trimming removed 4 bases at V and 0 bases at J, with 9 bases between. Germline V gene sequence: CDR1 LGHDT, CDR2 YNNKEL (reference sequence). The CDR3 loop spans 14 amino acids. Written as DNA, the CDR3 is TGTGCCAGCAGCCTGCCCGGGGCTAACTATGGCTACACCTTC. The encoded protein is CASSLPGANYGYTF. Together with reference TRBV3-1 and TRBJ1-2, the CDR3 gives the full variable domain: DTAVSQTPKYLVTQMGNDKSIKCEQNLGHDTMYWYKQDSKKFLKIMFSYNNKELIINETVPNRFSPKSPDKAHLNLHINSLELGDSAVYFCASSLPGANYGYTFGSGTRLTVV.

As regards this clonotype: The junction and the germline gene differ at one end; a read error may be behind it. The V call is TRBV5-1, the J call TRBJ2-2; TRBD1 matches 7 bases. CDR1 and CDR2 from the germline V gene are SGHRS and YFSETQ. CDR3 length: 16 residues. The CDR3 region has the DNA TGCGCAAGCAGACACGGGACAGATATGAACACCGGGGAGCTGTTTTTT. This encodes CASRHGTDMNTGELFF.

This clonotype was counted at least ten times. J is TRBJ2-1 and V is TRBV7-2, with TRBD2 matching 9 bases. Losses at the gene ends were 5 bases for V and 10 bases for J; bases not matched to a gene: 6. This CDR3 spans 13 amino acids. In germline, CDR1 is SGHTA, CDR2 FQGNSA. In DNA form, the CDR3 reads TGTGCCAGCAGCCCAGAGAGCGGGAGGGAGCAGTTCTTC. Translation gives CASSPESGREQFF.